This entry describes one TCR beta chain. The antigen is undetermined. This specimen belongs to a study of T cell repertoires in cytomegalovirus infection. TCRdb itself ran the reads through MiXCR, one entry per CDR3 protein. This sample has under 850,000 distinct CDR3 sequences, with 35% to 40% found just once. Whole-study results and caveats: What dominated the ex vivo response were HLA-C-restricted CMV-specific TCR beta clonotypes.

V shed 1 base and J shed 0 bases, with 7 bases lying between them. The CDR3 covers 15 residues. CDR1 is MGHRA, CDR2 YSYEKL, per germline. The source material was PBMCs. This TCR came from a human donor in good health (CMV status not recorded). Some clones in this sample may be carry-over from other donors' samples. The chain uses TRBV4-1 and TRBJ1-5; D gene unclear. This CDR3 reads CASSQGLFSNQPQHF. The CDR3 DNA reads TGCGCCAGCAGCCAAGGCCTCTTTAGCAATCAGCCCCAGCATTTT.